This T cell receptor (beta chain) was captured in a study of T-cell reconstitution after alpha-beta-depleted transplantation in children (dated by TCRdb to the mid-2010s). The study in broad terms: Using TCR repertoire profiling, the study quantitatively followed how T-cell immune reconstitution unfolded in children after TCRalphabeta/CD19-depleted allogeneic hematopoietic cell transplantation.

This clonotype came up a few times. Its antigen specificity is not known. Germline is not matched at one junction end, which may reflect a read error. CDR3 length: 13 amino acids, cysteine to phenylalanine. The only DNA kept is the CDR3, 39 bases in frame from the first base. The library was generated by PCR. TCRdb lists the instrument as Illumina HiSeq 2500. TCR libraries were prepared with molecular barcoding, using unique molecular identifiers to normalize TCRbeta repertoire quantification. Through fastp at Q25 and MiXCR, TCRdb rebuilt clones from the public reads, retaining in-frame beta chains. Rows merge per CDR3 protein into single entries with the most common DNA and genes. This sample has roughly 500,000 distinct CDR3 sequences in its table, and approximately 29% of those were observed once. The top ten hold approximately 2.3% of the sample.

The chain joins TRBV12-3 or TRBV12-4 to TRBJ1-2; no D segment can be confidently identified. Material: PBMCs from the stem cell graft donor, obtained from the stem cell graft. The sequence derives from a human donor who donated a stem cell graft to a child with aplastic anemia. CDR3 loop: CASSLAAAGGYTF. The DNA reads TGTGCCAGCAGTCTAGCCGCGGCGGGTGGCTACACCTTC.